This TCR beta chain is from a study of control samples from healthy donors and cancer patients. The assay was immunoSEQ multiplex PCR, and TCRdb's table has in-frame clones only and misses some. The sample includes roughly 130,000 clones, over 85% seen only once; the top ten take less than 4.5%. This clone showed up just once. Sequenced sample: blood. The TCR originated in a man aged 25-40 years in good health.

CDR3 nucleotide sequence: TGTGCCAGCAGTCACGGGACGGTCCGACCTGAAGCTTTCTTT. Its protein is CASSHGTVRPEAFF. This chain connects TRBV6-2 or TRBV6-3 to TRBJ1-1, with D maybe TRBD1 (5 bases). The V and J ends lost 5 bases and 6 bases respectively, with 16 bases between them. The germline gives CDR1 MNHEY, CDR2 SVGEGT. This CDR3 contains 14 residues.